The 13 T cell receptor beta chains given below trace back to one sample, sequenced in a study of T cell clusters in autoimmune cytopenias. TRB rearrangements were amplified by touch-down multiplex PCR with mixed TRB-A/B primers. After re-calling the multiplex PCR reads, TCRdb lists one entry per CDR3 protein, DNA absent. Its listing shows roughly 2,900 distinct CDR3 sequences. TRB amplification used 250 ng of peripheral blood genomic DNA. These records were also assigned to another study, of T cell repertoires in aging, cancer and after chemotherapy.

Sequencing was performed on peripheral blood. The receptors were sampled from a human donor in good health.

Frequency places this clonotype as medium-sized (0.01 to 0.1%). This chain joins TRBV5-4 and TRBJ1-2; lacking DNA, the TRBD1 call made by TCRdb goes unchecked. In germline, CDR1 is SGHNT, CDR2 YYREEE (reference sequence). CDR3 length equals 15 residues. CDR3 in amino acids: CASSPGGTGAYGYTF.

This clonotype is classed as medium-sized by frequency. CDR3 region: CASSPQGTGYGYTF. The chain carries TRBV19 and TRBJ1-2; TCRdb designates TRBD1, a call that cannot be tested without DNA. Germline V gene data show CDR1 as LNHDA and CDR2 as SQIVND (reference sequence). This CDR3 is 14 amino acids long.

This clonotype is classed as medium-sized by frequency. The chain couples TRBV27 to TRBJ1-3; the D gene TCRdb calls, TRBD1, cannot be checked with no DNA. CDR1 MNHEY and CDR2 SMNVEV come from the germline V gene (reference sequence). The CDR3 runs 13 residues. CDR3 sequence: CASSPQGGNTIYF.

The J gene is TRBJ2-1, the V gene TRBV7-2; checking the TCRdb D call of TRBD2 is not possible without DNA. Germline CDR1 SGHTA, CDR2 FQGNSA. The CDR3 length is 15 residues. Here the CDR3 reads CASSQRGESYNEQFF. The variable domain in full, with the rest retrieved from reference TRBV7-2 and TRBJ2-1, is GAGVSQSPSNKVTEKGKDVELRCDPISGHTALYWYRQSLGQGLEFLIYFQGNSAPDKSGLPSDRFSAERTGGSVSTLTIQRTQQEDSAVYLCASSQRGESYNEQFFGPGTRLTVL.

By frequency, this clonotype registers medium-sized (0.01 to 0.1%). This chain joins TRBV6-1 and TRBJ2-3; without DNA, the TCRdb call of TRBD2 cannot be checked. Germline values: CDR1 MNHNS, CDR2 SASEGT. The CDR3 runs 19 residues. The CDR3: CASSGSGLAGTASTDTQYF.

This clonotype counts as medium-sized by frequency. This sequence joins TRBV7-2 and TRBJ2-2; TCRdb gives TRBD2 as the D gene, but with no DNA this cannot be confirmed. CDR3 length: 17 residues. Germline V gene data show CDR1 as SGHTA and CDR2 as FQGNSA. CDR3 sequence reads: CASNPTSGRGGAGELFF.

This chain links TRBV10-1 with TRBJ2-3; TCRdb returns TRBD2, unconfirmable since there is no DNA. Germline V gene data show CDR1 as WNHNN and CDR2 as SYGVQD (reference sequence). The CDR3 contains 17 residues. CDR3: CASSEWLAGGPVDTQYF.

This clonotype counts as medium-sized by frequency. J is TRBJ2-3 and V is TRBV11-2; the D gene TCRdb calls, TRBD1, cannot be checked with no DNA. Germline loops: CDR1 SGHAT, CDR2 FQNNGV. This CDR3 comprises 15 residues. Here the CDR3 reads CASSFRDRSTDTQYF.

This clonotype is called medium-sized (0.01 to 0.1%) based on its frequency. This chain uses TRBV6-5 with TRBJ2-1; TCRdb gives TRBD2 as the D gene, but with no DNA this cannot be confirmed. CDR1 is MNHEY, CDR2 SVGAGI, per germline. The CDR3 has 13 residues. The CDR3 reads CASRKPIAGEQFF.

Frequency places this clonotype as medium-sized (0.01 to 0.1%). This chain's CDR3 is CASSYSDGPSGEQYF. The gene calls are TRBV6-5 and TRBJ2-7. The V gene's germline CDR1 is MNHEY and CDR2 SVGAGI. The CDR3 extends over 15 amino acids.

V is TRBV5-1 and J is TRBJ2-5; the TCRdb D gene call, TRBD1, has no DNA to confirm it. Germline V gene lookup returns CDR1 SGHRS and CDR2 YFSETQ. The CDR3 covers 14 residues. This CDR3 reads CASSTGQGVETQYF.

J is TRBJ2-7 and V is TRBV7-2; TCRdb gives TRBD1 as the D gene, but with no DNA this cannot be confirmed. From germline, CDR1 is SGHTA and CDR2 FQGNSA. The CDR3 totals 13 residues. This chain's CDR3 is CASSPDPGGQQYF.

This chain connects TRBV28 to TRBJ2-3. The CDR3 spans 15 residues. Germline loops: CDR1 MDHEN, CDR2 SYDVKM. CDR3 region: CASSLGGVSTDTQYF.